The entry below gives a single TCR beta chain sequence along with its context. Its antigen remains unidentified. Germline CDR1 is MNHNS and CDR2 is SASEGT. CDR3 length: 14 residues. V was pared by 2 bases and J by 5 bases, with 12 bases between. For every sample, 90,000 to 100,000 TCR templates were assayed. The assay was immunoSEQ multiplex PCR, and TCRdb's table has in-frame clones only and misses some. Of 100,000 to 110,000 clones listed, 85% to 95% are singletons. The source of the sample is a study of siplizumab effects on memory and regulatory T cells. Whole-study results and caveats: There appeared to be greater diversity in naive T cells than in memory cells, and naive T cells seemed major contributors to the alloresponse. With siplizumab, mappable alloreactive CD4+ clones averaged 68.8% Treg-derived, versus less than 30% in controls. Only a minority of proliferating CD4+ or CD8+ clones had an assignable naive or memory phenotype, with roughly 75-95% lacking one.

This TCR came from a human donor in good health. This chain joins TRBV6-1 and TRBJ1-2; no clear D. Sequencing was carried out using non-Treg CD4+ T cells sorted from blood. In DNA, the CDR3 is TGTGCCAGCAGTGAACGCGGGCCAAGGTATGGCTACACCTTC. As protein: CASSERGPRYGYTF.